This entry lists 27 T cell receptor beta chains sequenced from one sample in a study of persistence of HIV-infected CD4 T cells. No antigen has been identified for these receptors. Overlapping HIV-1 Gag 15-mer peptides at approximately 1 ug per peptide per mL were used. CD40L/CD69 double-negative CD45RO-high memory CD4+ T cells were collected. This was the immunoSEQ version 4 assay in survey mode. The repertoire was sequenced with immunoSEQ multiplex PCR; TCRdb's copy has only in-frame clones and lacks some. The sample holds 64,000 or so clones, about 69% seen once. The specimen was CD4+ T cells sorted from PBMCs after roughly 19-hour stimulation, collected from a patient who received antiretroviral therapy. The receptors here all came from an adult man with HIV who was CMV-seropositive.

This rearrangement joins TRBV19 to TRBJ2-2; no clear D gene. The CDR3 loop spans 15 amino acids. Per germline, CDR1 LNHDA and CDR2 SQIVND (reference sequence). Trimming took 5 bases from V and 1 from J, leaving 11 bases between them. CDR3 amino acids: CASSPRAVNTGELFF. As DNA, the CDR3 is TGTGCCAGTAGTCCTCGGGCCGTGAACACCGGGGAGCTGTTTTTT.

This chain joins TRBV3-1 (or the pseudogene TRBV3-2) and TRBJ1-2; weak D call: TRBD1 (6 bases). Trimming pared 4 bases from V and 4 bases from J, leaving 19 bases between. CDR3 length: 16 residues. CDR1 LGHDT and CDR2 YNNKEL come from the germline V gene (reference sequence). The CDR3 loop is CASSRAGGAGPYGYTF. For the CDR3, the DNA is TGTGCCAGCAGCCGGGCGGGGGGGGCAGGCCCCTATGGCTACACCTTC.

This clone was found a few times. The J gene is TRBJ1-1, the V gene TRBV2; D is undetermined. CDR3 length: 13 amino acids. V shed 3 bases and J shed 1 base, with 6 bases lying between them. CDR1 and CDR2 (germline): SNHLY, FYNNEI. The CDR3 DNA follows: TGTGCCAGCAGTGACCCGGGGAACACTGAAGCTTTCTTT. Residues: CASSDPGNTEAFF.

J is TRBJ2-1 and V is TRBV11-2; 7 bases map to TRBD2. Germline V lookup: CDR1 SGHAT, CDR2 FQNNGV. CDR3 length equals 14 residues. V trimming: 4 bases; J trimming: 5 bases; junction bases outside the gene matches: 5. CDR3 loop: CASSWRGGNNEQFF. CDR3 sequence (DNA): TGTGCCAGCAGCTGGCGGGGAGGGAACAATGAGCAGTTCTTC.

This chain links TRBV10-3 with TRBJ1-5; unclear D gene. The germline V and J ends were trimmed by 7 bases and 0 bases, with 10 bases remaining between them. CDR3 length equals 14 residues. The germline V gene has CDR1 ENHRY and CDR2 SYGVKD. The CDR3 loop reads CAITRDYSNQPQHF. DNA of the CDR3: TGTGCCATCACCCGGGATTATAGCAATCAGCCCCAGCATTTT.

This clone was seen a few times. The V call is TRBV4-1, the J call TRBJ1-5; D call uncertain. The CDR3 is made up of 13 amino acids. Between the trimmed V and J ends, which lost 1 base and 6 bases, there was a span of 7 bases. Germline CDR1 MGHRA, CDR2 YSYEKL. Here the CDR3 reads CASSQVRGQPQHF. The CDR3 nucleotides are TGCGCCAGCAGCCAAGTTAGAGGTCAGCCCCAGCATTTT.

The V and J genes are TRBV19 and TRBJ1-3, with D possibly being TRBD1 (5 bases). The germline V and J ends were trimmed by 5 bases and 3 bases, with 11 bases remaining between them. The germline V gene has CDR1 LNHDA and CDR2 SQIVND (reference sequence). The CDR3 runs 14 residues. CDR3 coding DNA: TGTGCCAGTAGTGCGGGGGATTTTGGAAACACCATATATTTT. It codes for CASSAGDFGNTIYF. Together with reference TRBV19 and TRBJ1-3, the CDR3 gives the full variable domain: DGGITQSPKYLFRKEGQNVTLSCEQNLNHDAMYWYRQDPGQGLRLIYYSQIVNDFQKGDIAEGYSVSREKKESFPLTVTSAQKNPTAFYLCASSAGDFGNTIYFGEGSWLTVV.

The chain links TRBV3-1 (or the pseudogene TRBV3-2) to TRBJ2-2, with TRBD2 matching 8 bases. CDR1 LGHDT and CDR2 YNNKEL come from the germline V gene (reference sequence). This CDR3 is 17 amino acids long. V gave up 4 bases and J gave up 7 bases; unmatched junction bases: 14. CDR3 sequence reads: CASSLLLSGGRGGELFF. CDR3 DNA sequence: TGTGCCAGCAGCCTCCTCCTATCGGGGGGGCGCGGCGGGGAGCTGTTTTTT.

The chain is built from TRBV20-1 and TRBJ1-1; possibly TRBD1 for D (5 bases). V was clipped by 3 bases and J by 1 base, with 9 bases between them. The CDR3 runs 13 residues. CDR1 and CDR2 from the germline V gene are DFQATT and SNEGSKA (reference sequence). CDR3 region: CSASQGPNTEAFF. The DNA for the CDR3 is TGCAGTGCTAGTCAGGGCCCGAACACTGAAGCTTTCTTT.

V is TRBV28 and J is TRBJ2-7; perhaps TRBD2 as D (5 bases). Deletions cut 2 bases from V and 6 bases from J, with 14 bases between. Germline CDR1 and CDR2: MDHEN and SYDVKM. The CDR3 sequence is 14 residues long. CDR3 DNA sequence: TGTGCCAGCAGTTTAGGACTGCCGTCCGGCGAGCAGTACTTC. Its translation is CASSLGLPSGEQYF.

The chain carries TRBV2 and TRBJ1-1, with D tentatively TRBD1 (6 bases). Per germline, CDR1 SNHLY and CDR2 FYNNEI. The V and J ends lost 0 bases and 2 bases respectively, with 19 bases between them. The CDR3 is 18 residues long. This CDR3 is CASSEALQGLGGNTEAFF. The CDR3 nucleotides are TGTGCCAGCAGTGAAGCGCTTCAGGGGTTAGGAGGTAACACTGAAGCTTTCTTT.

This clone was picked up a small number of times. This chain uses TRBV9 with TRBJ1-1, with 10 bases that match TRBD1. In germline, CDR1 is SGDLS, CDR2 YYNGEE. The CDR3 contains 16 residues. The junction had 6 bases not matched to a gene; V was cut back by 3 bases and J by 1 base. In DNA form, the CDR3 reads TGTGCCAGCAGCGCCCGGGACAGGGGAGGGAACACTGAAGCTTTCTTT. This sequence encodes CASSARDRGGNTEAFF.

V gene TRBV6-2 or TRBV6-3 combines with J gene TRBJ1-1, with a weak D call TRBD1 (5 bases). V shed 4 bases and J shed 5 bases, with 11 bases lying between them. The germline V gene encodes CDR1 MNHEY and CDR2 SVGEGT. The CDR3 covers 13 residues. The CDR3, as DNA: TGTGCCAGCAGTTTCGGGGGTCGGACTGAAGCTTTCTTT. It specifies CASSFGGRTEAFF.

This chain links TRBV6-2 or TRBV6-3 with TRBJ2-7; a possible D gene is TRBD2 (6 bases). With 6 bases removed from V and 5 bases from J, the gap between germline ends came to 20 bases. The germline CDR1 and CDR2 sequences are MNHEY and SVGEGT. This CDR3 contains 15 residues. The CDR3 spells CASSPLGGEWHEQYF. CDR3 DNA sequence: TGTGCCAGCAGCCCTCTGGGGGGAGAGTGGCACGAGCAGTACTTC.

This chain connects TRBV7-9 to TRBJ1-3; 7 bases map to TRBD1. The CDR3 has 15 amino acids. With V trimmed by 2 bases and J by 3 bases, 4 bases remained unmatched. Germline V gene sequence: CDR1 SEHNR, CDR2 FQNEAQ (reference sequence). The CDR3 region has the DNA TGTGCCAGCAGCTTAAACAGGGGTAGTGGAAACACCATATATTTT. Its translation: CASSLNRGSGNTIYF.

The chain employs TRBV7-2 and TRBJ2-3; 8 nucleotides match TRBD1. Germline V gene sequence: CDR1 SGHTA, CDR2 FQGNSA. Unmatched junction bases numbered 9, after V lost 1 base and J lost 6 bases. This CDR3 spans 16 amino acids. CDR3 region: CASSLVRGRGRDTQYF. The CDR3 coding sequence is TGTGCCAGCAGCTTAGTGAGGGGCAGGGGGCGGGATACGCAGTATTTT.

The J gene is TRBJ1-1, the V gene TRBV6-5; the match to TRBD1 covers 10 bases. Per the germline V gene, CDR1 is MNHEY and CDR2 is SVGAGI. The ends lost 6 bases at V and 7 bases at J; junction bases unmatched: 11. The CDR3 extends over 15 amino acids. CDR3 in amino acids: CASRRKGQGGFEAFF. CDR3 nucleotides: TGTGCCAGCAGACGCAAAGGACAGGGGGGTTTTGAAGCTTTCTTT.

CDR3 region: CASSIDLIERKNTEAFF. In DNA form, the CDR3 reads TGTGCCAGTAGTATAGACTTAATAGAAAGGAAGAACACTGAAGCTTTCTTT. This chain links TRBV19 with TRBJ1-1; D uncertain. The CDR3 extends over 17 amino acids. V was pared by 0 bases and J by 1 base, with 15 bases between. CDR1 LNHDA and CDR2 SQIVND come from the germline V gene (reference sequence).

The V call is TRBV7-8, the J call TRBJ1-2; tentative D call: TRBD1 (5 bases). CDR3 size: 13 residues. Trimming took 5 bases from V and 2 from J, leaving 9 bases between them. Per germline, CDR1 SGHVS and CDR2 FQNEAQ. CDR3 nucleotides: TGTGCCAGCAGCCGGGACCGAAACTATGGCTACACCTTC. Translated, it gives CASSRDRNYGYTF.

The chain employs TRBV18 and TRBJ2-1; TRBD2 matches 15 bases. Losses at the gene ends were 3 bases for V and 0 bases for J; bases not matched to a gene: 9. The CDR3 runs to 20 residues. Germline-derived CDR1 and CDR2 are KGHSH and LQKENI. The CDR3 DNA sequence: TGTGCCAGCTCACCGCGGACTAGCGGGGGGGCCCCCAGCTCCTACAATGAGCAGTTCTTC. Amino acids: CASSPRTSGGAPSSYNEQFF.

In this sample, this clone turned up a few times. This chain uses TRBV7-3 with TRBJ2-3; TRBD2 aligns across 7 bases. This CDR3 comprises 13 residues. CDR1 SGHTA and CDR2 FQGTGA come from the germline V gene. The junction had 3 bases not matched to a gene; V was cut back by 2 bases and J by 7 bases. The CDR3 DNA is TGTGCCAGCAGCTTAGAGACTAGCAATACGCAGTATTTT. Translated, it gives CASSLETSNTQYF.

This clone came up once. This chain joins TRBV10-2 and TRBJ2-2; D gene ambiguous. The CDR3 spans 11 residues. CDR1 and CDR2 from the germline V gene are WSHSY and SAAADI. V lost 5 bases to trimming and J lost 6 bases, with 4 bases between them. The DNA for the CDR3 is TGCGCCAGCAGTACGGCCGGGGAGCTGTTTTTT. This gives the protein CASSTAGELFF.

V gene TRBV5-6 combines with J gene TRBJ1-1; D might be TRBD1 (5 bases). V was shortened by 2 bases and J by 6 bases, with 11 bases between the two germline ends. CDR3 length: 13 residues. The germline V gene has CDR1 SGHDT and CDR2 YYEEEE. The CDR3 protein is CASSLKGVPEAFF. CDR3 in DNA: TGTGCCAGCAGCTTAAAAGGGGTCCCTGAAGCTTTCTTT.

The CDR3 region has the DNA TGTGCCAGCACCCGGGGGGCGACCGGGACTAATGAAAAACTGTTTTTT. The encoded protein is CASTRGATGTNEKLFF. This chain connects TRBV6-6 to TRBJ1-4; tentatively, D is TRBD1 (6 bases). CDR1 is MNHNY and CDR2 is SVGAGI in the germline V gene (reference sequence). V dropped 7 bases and J dropped 2 bases, with 17 bases sitting between them. The CDR3 extends over 16 amino acids.

This rearrangement joins TRBV9 to TRBJ1-3; 7 positions match TRBD1. Germline CDR1 SGDLS, CDR2 YYNGEE. The CDR3 extends over 17 amino acids. Trimming took 0 bases from V and 3 from J; bases not matched to a gene: 9. As DNA, the CDR3 is TGTGCCAGCAGCGTAGAGGAAAGGGGGCGCGGTGGAAACACCATATATTTT. It translates to CASSVEERGRGGNTIYF. Full variable domain (remainder filled in from reference TRBV9 and TRBJ1-3): DSGVTQTPKHLITATGQRVTLRCSPRSGDLSVYWYQQSLDQGLQFLIQYYNGEERAKGNILERFSAQQFPDLHSELNLSSLELGDSALYFCASSVEERGRGGNTIYFGEGSWLTVV.

The rearrangement uses TRBV6-6 and TRBJ2-7; D remains ambiguous. CDR3 length: 11 residues. Germline CDR1 and CDR2: MNHNY and SVGAGI (reference sequence). V shed 5 bases and J shed 7 bases, with 9 bases lying between them. CDR3 nucleotides: TGTGCCAGCAGTCCATCGGTGGAGCAGTACTTC. This encodes CASSPSVEQYF.

This clone appeared a few times. The DNA of the CDR3 is TGTGCCAGCAGCCCTCAGGGGGCTAGCACTGAAGCTTTCTTT. Residues: CASSPQGASTEAFF. The rearrangement joins TRBV7-3 to TRBJ1-1; 8 nucleotides agree with TRBD1. Germline V gene data show CDR1 as SGHTA and CDR2 as FQGTGA. Trimming took 5 bases from V and 4 from J; bases not matched to a gene: 6. This CDR3 is 14 amino acids long.